This T cell receptor (beta chain) was identified during a study of blood T cell repertoires in COVID-19 (dated by TCRdb to the early 2020s). For the study in its entirety: Samples covering the acute and convalescent phases of COVID-19 were provided by collaborators in the United States, Italy and Spain. The sample metadata nearly always contained a de-identified subject ID, COVID-19 status, age in years and sex. A freely available public database, intended as a resource for researchers studying the immune response to SARS-CoV-2, is where the repertoires were released. Where HLA class I and class II types were available, the types were taken from metadata supplied by the sample provider, not from assay-based typing. The prospective study material was composed of cDNA or gDNA derived from T cells, B-cell-depleted T cells, or PBMCs. Samples came from the ongoing ImmuneRACE study (first 160 participants) plus 1,254 subjects from 6 global collaborators. The dataset comprised deeply sampled blood TCRbeta repertoires from subjects exposed to, actively infected with, or recovered from COVID-19. General study outcomes and caveats: The quantity of clinical and demographic metadata differed by source and by participant and was supplied without curation.

TCRbeta CDR3 regions were amplified from genomic DNA by means of the immunoSEQ Assay, a bias-controlled multiplex PCR. On the study's bioinformatics: The number of nucleated cells in each sample was estimated from the amplification of reference gene primers within the assay. To quantify the absolute abundance of each unique TCRbeta CDR3 rearrangement, sequence reads were collapsed and filtered. For each sample, productive Simpson clonality was calculated as the square root of Simpson's diversity index across productive rearrangements. Sourced from immuneACCESS, this table was stored by TCRdb with only in-frame sequences that have V and J called. A share of the clones is absent; for the studies checked, an unresolved V gene accounts for under half, and the remainder has no known explanation. V, J and clone size are taken as reported in that table, and D and trimming were inferred from the DNA itself. In all, the sample holds 200,000 to 250,000 clones, and roughly 76% of those were seen once. The top ten hold 7.5% to 8% of the sample.

V is trimmed back by 7 bases and J by 4 bases, and the junction contains 2 bases that no gene match accounts for. The germline V gene specifies SNHLY as CDR1 and FYNNEI as CDR2. Spanning cysteine to phenylalanine, the CDR3 consists of 13 amino acids. The kept DNA is CDR3 alone, 39 bases in frame from the first base. In Seattle, one collaborating source enrolled patients while the infection was active and tracked those patients longitudinally over the course of disease. Whole blood was collected in K2EDTA tubes by collaborating institutions according to the institutions' own protocols. For TCRbeta analysis, collaborators shipped samples as frozen whole blood, isolated PBMCs, or DNA extracted from either of those sample types. As to this clone: No antigen is known for it. Base qualities are not at hand, and no much larger clone is one base apart.

The sequence was obtained from a woman older than 75 with COVID-19, enrolled during active disease. Sequencing was carried out using peripheral blood. The chain joins TRBV2 to TRBJ1-5, with 9 bases in between that match TRBD1. Here is the DNA: TGTGCCAGCAAAGGACAGGGGAATCAGCCCCAGCATTTT. Its protein reads: CASKGQGNQPQHF.